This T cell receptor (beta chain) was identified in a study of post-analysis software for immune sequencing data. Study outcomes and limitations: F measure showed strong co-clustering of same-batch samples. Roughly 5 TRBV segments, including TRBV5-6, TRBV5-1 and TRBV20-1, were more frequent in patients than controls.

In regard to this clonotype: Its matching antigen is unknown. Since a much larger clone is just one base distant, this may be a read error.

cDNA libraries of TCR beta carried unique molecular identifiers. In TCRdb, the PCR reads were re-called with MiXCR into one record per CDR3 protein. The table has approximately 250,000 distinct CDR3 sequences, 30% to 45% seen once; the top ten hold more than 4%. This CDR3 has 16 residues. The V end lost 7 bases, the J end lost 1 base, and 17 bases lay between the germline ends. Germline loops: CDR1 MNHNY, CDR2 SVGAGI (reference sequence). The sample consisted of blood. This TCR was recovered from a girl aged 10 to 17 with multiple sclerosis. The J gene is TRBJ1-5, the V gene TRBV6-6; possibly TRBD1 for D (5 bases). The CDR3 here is CASNPRGGESNQPQHF. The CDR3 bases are TGTGCCAGCAACCCCCGGGGCGGAGAAAGCAATCAGCCCCAGCATTTT.